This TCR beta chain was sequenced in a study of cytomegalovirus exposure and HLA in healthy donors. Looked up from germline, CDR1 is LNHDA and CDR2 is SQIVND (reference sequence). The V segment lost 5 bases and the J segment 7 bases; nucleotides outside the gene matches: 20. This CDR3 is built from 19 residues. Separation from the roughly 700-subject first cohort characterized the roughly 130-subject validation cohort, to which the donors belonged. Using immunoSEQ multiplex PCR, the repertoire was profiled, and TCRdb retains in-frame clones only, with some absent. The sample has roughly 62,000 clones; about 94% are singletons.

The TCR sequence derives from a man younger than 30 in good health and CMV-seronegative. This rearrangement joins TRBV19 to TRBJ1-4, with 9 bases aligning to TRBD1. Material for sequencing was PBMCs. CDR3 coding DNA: TGTGCCAGTAGTGCCCCATACGCCGGGACAGGGTATGGGAGTGAAAAACTGTTTTTT. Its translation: CASSAPYAGTGYGSEKLFF.